These 21 T cell receptor beta chains originate from one sample sequenced in a study of blood T cell repertoires in COVID-19. Data came from immunoSEQ multiplex PCR; TCRdb stores just in-frame clones and leaves some out. The table shows about 62,000 clones, with around nine tenths occurring only once. Sequencing was performed on peripheral blood. These receptors came from a man between 70 and 80 years old with acute or convalescent COVID-19.

The chain recombines TRBV2 with TRBJ2-2, with a weak D call TRBD1 (5 bases). The ends were cut back, 8 bases at V and 6 bases at J, with 13 bases in the middle. The CDR3 extends over 13 amino acids. Germline CDR1 is SNHLY and CDR2 is FYNNEI. Here the CDR3 DNA reads TGTGCCAGCCGCGCTCAGGGCGCCGGGGAGCTGTTTTTT. It encodes CASRAQGAGELFF.

The CDR3 DNA sequence: TGTGCCAGCAGACAGGGGTCTGGGGCCAACGTCCTGACTTTC. This encodes CASRQGSGANVLTF. The rearrangement links TRBV7-2 to TRBJ2-6, with 7 bases that match TRBD1. This CDR3 region has 14 residues. V gave up 6 bases and J gave up 1 base; unmatched junction bases: 0. Germline V gene sequence: CDR1 SGHTA, CDR2 FQGNSA.

The gene calls are TRBV27 and TRBJ2-4, with TRBD1 as a possible D gene (5 bases). The V and J ends lost 4 bases and 3 bases respectively, with 16 bases between them. Germline V gene lookup returns CDR1 MNHEY and CDR2 SMNVEV (reference sequence). The CDR3 consists of 16 residues. CDR3 in DNA: TGTGCCAGCAGTTGGTCAGGGATTATTGGCAAAAACATTCAGTACTTC. Protein product: CASSWSGIIGKNIQYF.

V gene TRBV3-1 (or the pseudogene TRBV3-2) combines with J gene TRBJ1-6; TRBD1 matches at 9 bases. The V gene end was trimmed by 3 bases and the J gene end by 8 bases; junction bases not matched to a gene: 8. CDR3 length equals 16 residues. Germline V gives CDR1 LGHDT, CDR2 YNNKEL (reference sequence). This CDR3 is CASSHPAGTGYSPLHF. For the CDR3, the DNA is TGTGCCAGCAGCCATCCGGCGGGGACAGGGTATTCACCCCTCCACTTT.

V gene TRBV7-8 combines with J gene TRBJ1-5, with D perhaps matching TRBD1 (6 bases). Trimming cost V 5 bases and J 6 bases, with 17 bases left between them. CDR1 and CDR2 from the germline V gene are SGHVS and FQNEAQ. The CDR3 length is 15 residues. The CDR3 nucleotides read TGTGCCAGCAGCCCCCGAAACAGGGAAGGTCAGCCCCAGCATTTT. It codes for CASSPRNREGQPQHF.

This clone was seen once. The V and J genes are TRBV6-5 and TRBJ2-5; 7 bases fit TRBD2. V shed 6 bases, J shed 5 bases, and the junction held 12 bases outside the gene matches. The CDR3 is 15 residues long. CDR1 and CDR2 from the germline V gene are MNHEY and SVGAGI. CDR3 sequence: CASSPSSGPTETQYF. The CDR3 DNA is TGTGCCAGCAGCCCGTCTAGCGGTCCGACGGAGACCCAGTACTTC.

The rearrangement links TRBV11-2 to TRBJ2-7, with 11 bases matching TRBD2. J lost 6 bases, V lost 4 bases, and 5 bases had no gene match. Germline CDR1 and CDR2: SGHAT and FQNNGV. This CDR3 comprises 14 residues. The CDR3 spells CASSSRLAGFEQYF. The CDR3 coding sequence is TGTGCCAGCAGCTCAAGACTAGCGGGGTTCGAGCAGTACTTC. The whole variable domain, remainder taken from reference TRBV11-2 and TRBJ2-7, is EAGVAQSPRYKIIEKRQSVAFWCNPISGHATLYWYQQILGQGPKLLIQFQNNGVVDDSQLPKDRFSAERLKGVDSTLKIQPAKLEDSAVYLCASSSRLAGFEQYFGPGTRLTVT.

J is TRBJ2-7 and V is TRBV28; 14 bases line up with TRBD2. The J segment lost 5 bases and the V segment lost 4 bases, leaving 13 bases of the junction unmatched. This CDR3 is 18 amino acids long. Germline-derived CDR1 and CDR2 are MDHEN and SYDVKM. CDR3 loop: CASSSPGLAGVRGNEQYF. CDR3 nucleotides: TGTGCCAGCAGTTCACCGGGACTAGCGGGAGTAAGAGGAAACGAGCAGTACTTC.

The CDR3 spells CASSALADNTDTQYF. The CDR3 DNA is TGTGCCAGCAGTGCCCTAGCGGATAACACAGATACGCAGTATTTT. The V gene is TRBV2, the J gene TRBJ2-3, with 7 nucleotides matching TRBD2. V shed 4 bases and J 2 bases; nucleotides not matched to a gene: 6. Germline lookup yields CDR1 SNHLY and CDR2 FYNNEI. This CDR3 has 15 residues.

This chain links TRBV5-1 with TRBJ2-1; the match to TRBD2 covers 9 bases. Per germline, CDR1 SGHRS and CDR2 YFSETQ. V shed 0 bases and J 8 bases; nucleotides not matched to a gene: 6. The CDR3 loop spans 15 amino acids. The CDR3 here is CASSLGSSGRHEQFF. CDR3 nucleotide sequence: TGCGCCAGCAGCTTGGGTAGTAGCGGGAGACATGAGCAGTTCTTC.

The rearrangement joins TRBV29-1 to TRBJ2-1; 10 positions match TRBD1. Trimming cost V 4 bases and J 9 bases; bases outside gene matches: 9. The length of the CDR3 is 14 residues. Germline loops: CDR1 SQVTM, CDR2 ANQGSEA. CDR3 bases: TGCAGCGTTGTTATGACAGGGGGCTTTAGTGAGCAGTTCTTC. It specifies CSVVMTGGFSEQFF.

The V gene is TRBV29-1, the J gene TRBJ1-5; TRBD1 matches 7 bases. In germline, CDR1 is SQVTM, CDR2 ANQGSEA. J was trimmed by 2 bases and V by 4 bases; bases with no gene match: 2. This CDR3 has 13 amino acids. As DNA, the CDR3 is TGCAGCGTTGTAACAGGGGGCAATCAGCCCCAGCATTTT. Translation gives CSVVTGGNQPQHF.

The V and J genes are TRBV18 and TRBJ1-5; D perhaps matches TRBD1 (5 bases). The ends were cut back, 5 bases at V and 1 base at J, with 9 bases in the middle. The CDR3 sequence is 14 residues long. Germline V gives CDR1 KGHSH, CDR2 LQKENI. CDR3 DNA sequence: TGTGCCAGCTCATCGGACAAAAGCAATCAGCCCCAGCATTTT. Translation gives CASSSDKSNQPQHF.

The V and J genes are TRBV7-9 and TRBJ1-5; D may be TRBD1 (6 bases). Per the germline V gene, CDR1 is SEHNR and CDR2 is FQNEAQ (reference sequence). With 4 bases removed from V and 7 bases from J, the gap between germline ends came to 17 bases. This CDR3 region has 15 residues. CDR3 DNA sequence: TGTGCCAGCAGCTCAGGGGCGTTAAGTATGCAGCCCCAGCATTTT. Translated: CASSSGALSMQPQHF.

The chain links TRBV6-5 to TRBJ2-7; 7 nucleotides agree with TRBD1. From germline, CDR1 is MNHEY and CDR2 SVGAGI. This CDR3 comprises 11 residues. The CDR3 nucleotides are TGTGCAGGGGGCCACTTCTACGAGCAGTACTTC. This codes for CAGGHFYEQYF.

The sample holds one count of this clone. V is TRBV9 and J is TRBJ2-7; D not certain. Trimming took off 3 bases at V and 3 bases at J, with 13 bases between the two ends. Germline V CDR1 and CDR2: SGDLS, YYNGEE. The CDR3 length is 14 residues. The DNA of the CDR3 is TGTGCCAGCAGCGCAGGTAATTCCTACTACGAGCAGTACTTC. It translates to CASSAGNSYYEQYF.

This chain links TRBV5-4 with TRBJ2-2; 10 nucleotides agree with TRBD2. CDR3 length equals 16 residues. V gave up 3 bases and J gave up 8 bases; unmatched junction bases: 10. Germline assignment: CDR1 SGHNT and CDR2 YYREEE (reference sequence). The chain's CDR3 is CASSSGSSGRTGELFF. The DNA for the CDR3 is TGTGCCAGCAGCTCCGGGAGTAGCGGGAGGACGGGGGAGCTGTTTTTT.

V usage is TRBV19 and J usage is TRBJ1-1, with no clear D. The CDR3 extends over 13 amino acids. Trimming shortened V by 5 bases and J by 3 bases, and 10 bases separated the two germline ends. Per the germline V gene, CDR1 is LNHDA and CDR2 is SQIVND (reference sequence). The CDR3 nucleotides read TGTGCCAGTAGTCTTGGGCCAGACACTGAAGCTTTCTTT. Translating it yields CASSLGPDTEAFF.

The DNA for the CDR3 is TGTGCCACCAGTGATCCAGAGGCTTTCCCCTTGGATACGCAGTATTTT. It codes for CATSDPEAFPLDTQYF. This chain links TRBV24-1 with TRBJ2-3, with D uncertain. The CDR3 sequence is 16 residues long. The germline CDR1 and CDR2 sequences are KGHDR and SFDVKD. V shed 3 bases and J shed 6 bases, with 18 bases lying between them.

The rearrangement uses TRBV5-1 and TRBJ2-5; 7 bases agree with TRBD1. The length of the CDR3 is 15 residues. From germline, CDR1 is SGHRS and CDR2 YFSETQ. J lost 2 bases, V lost 4 bases, and 8 bases had no gene match. CDR3 loop: CASSTQTGSQETQYF. The CDR3 coding sequence is TGCGCCAGCAGCACACAGACAGGGTCACAAGAGACCCAGTACTTC.

The genes are TRBV12-3 or TRBV12-4 and TRBJ2-1; D call uncertain. The CDR3 is made up of 11 amino acids. V shed 1 base and J shed 10 bases, with 5 bases lying between them. CDR3 loop: CASSLDFEQFF. CDR3 in DNA: TGTGCCAGCAGTTTAGACTTCGAGCAGTTCTTC.